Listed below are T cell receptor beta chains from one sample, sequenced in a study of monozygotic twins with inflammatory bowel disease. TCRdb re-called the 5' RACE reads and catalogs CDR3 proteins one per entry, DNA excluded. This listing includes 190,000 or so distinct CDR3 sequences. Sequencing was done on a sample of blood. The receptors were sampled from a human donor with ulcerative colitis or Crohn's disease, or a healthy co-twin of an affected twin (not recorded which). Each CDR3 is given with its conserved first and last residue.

CDR3aa: CASSYTDVYGYTF
j_gene: TRBJ1-2
v_gene: TRBV6-5

CDR3aa: CASGRGTGFYEQYF
j_gene: TRBJ2-7
v_gene: TRBV5-6

CDR3aa: CASTRRGQTEACF
j_gene: TRBJ1-1
v_gene: TRBV6-6

CDR3aa: CASSLRRFQTDSYNEQFF
j_gene: TRBJ2-1
v_gene: TRBV18

CDR3aa: CASSFQKDRPDITRGELFF
j_gene: TRBJ2-2
v_gene: TRBV27

CDR3aa: CSAPPGGGVGAFF
j_gene: TRBJ1-1
v_gene: TRBV20-1

CDR3aa: CASSFGSTAGNTIYF
j_gene: TRBJ1-3
v_gene: TRBV5-4

CDR3aa: CASSLEGAETQYF
j_gene: TRBJ2-5
v_gene: TRBV11-2

CDR3aa: CASSPPVGSYNEQFF
j_gene: TRBJ2-1
v_gene: TRBV9

CDR3aa: CASSPLARDEKLFF
j_gene: TRBJ1-4
v_gene: TRBV4-1

CDR3aa: CSAKSRGAGNTEAFF
j_gene: TRBJ1-1
v_gene: TRBV20-1

CDR3aa: CASSLKVGGRGGELFF
j_gene: TRBJ2-2
v_gene: TRBV5-1

CDR3aa: CSAFSGTGANEQYF
j_gene: TRBJ2-7
v_gene: TRBV20-1

CDR3aa: CASSLDSSSGNTIYF
j_gene: TRBJ1-3
v_gene: TRBV13

CDR3aa: CASSPGQAGVRKTQYF
j_gene: TRBJ2-5
v_gene: TRBV14

CDR3aa: CASSPTGIVSGNTIYF
j_gene: TRBJ1-3
v_gene: TRBV5-6

CDR3aa: CASSLRGLAGGPHTGELFF
j_gene: TRBJ2-2
v_gene: TRBV11-2

CDR3aa: CASSQGADMNTEAFF
j_gene: TRBJ1-1
v_gene: TRBV3-1

CDR3aa: CSVEERVETQYF
j_gene: TRBJ2-5
v_gene: TRBV29-1

CDR3aa: CASSLRGVDGNQPQHF
j_gene: TRBJ1-5
v_gene: TRBV7-8

CDR3aa: CSIAAGSNEKLFF
j_gene: TRBJ1-4
v_gene: TRBV29-1

CDR3aa: CASSPSQAGQETQYF
j_gene: TRBJ2-5
v_gene: TRBV6-1

CDR3aa: CASSLGGALLHNEQFF
j_gene: TRBJ2-1
v_gene: TRBV5-1

CDR3aa: CASHRDGQPQHF
j_gene: TRBJ1-5
v_gene: TRBV7-9

CDR3aa: CASNPPSRGYEQYF
j_gene: TRBJ2-7
v_gene: TRBV7-9

CDR3aa: CASSPPVQGMITEAFF
j_gene: TRBJ1-1
v_gene: TRBV18

CDR3aa: CSARSGGAAQTQYF
j_gene: TRBJ2-5
v_gene: TRBV20-1